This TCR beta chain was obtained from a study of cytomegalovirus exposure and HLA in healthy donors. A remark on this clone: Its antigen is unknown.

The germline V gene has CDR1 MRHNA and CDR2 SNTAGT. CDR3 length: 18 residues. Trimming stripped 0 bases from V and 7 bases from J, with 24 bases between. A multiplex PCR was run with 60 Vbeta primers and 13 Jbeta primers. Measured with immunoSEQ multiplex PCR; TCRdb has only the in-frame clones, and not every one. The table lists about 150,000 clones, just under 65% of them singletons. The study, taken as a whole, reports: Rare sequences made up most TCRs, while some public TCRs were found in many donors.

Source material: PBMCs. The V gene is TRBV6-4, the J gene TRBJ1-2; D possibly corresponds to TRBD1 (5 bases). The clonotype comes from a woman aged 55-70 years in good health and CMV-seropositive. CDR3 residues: CASSDSGVGGAGWVGYTF. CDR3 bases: TGTGCCAGCAGTGACTCGGGGGTTGGCGGGGCAGGGTGGGTTGGCTACACCTTC.